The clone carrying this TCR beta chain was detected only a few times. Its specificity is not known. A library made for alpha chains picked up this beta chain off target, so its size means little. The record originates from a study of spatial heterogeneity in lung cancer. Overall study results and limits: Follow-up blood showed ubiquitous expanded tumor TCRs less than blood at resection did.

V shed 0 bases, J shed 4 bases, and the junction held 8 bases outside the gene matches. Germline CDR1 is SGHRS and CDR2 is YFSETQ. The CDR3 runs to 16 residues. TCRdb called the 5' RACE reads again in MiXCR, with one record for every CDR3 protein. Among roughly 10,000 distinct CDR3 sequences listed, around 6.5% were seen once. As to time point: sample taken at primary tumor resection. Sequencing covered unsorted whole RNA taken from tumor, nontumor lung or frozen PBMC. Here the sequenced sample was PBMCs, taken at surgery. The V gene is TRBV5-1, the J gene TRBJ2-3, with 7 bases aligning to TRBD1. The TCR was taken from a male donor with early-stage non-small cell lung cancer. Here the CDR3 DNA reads TGCGCCAGCAGCTTGGCCCCCGGACAGGCCTCAGATACGCAGTATTTT. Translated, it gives CASSLAPGQASDTQYF.